Here is one T cell receptor (beta chain) with its context. Its matching antigen is unknown. TCRdb keeps only in-frame clones here, not all; method: immunoSEQ multiplex PCR. The sample lists tens of thousands of clones, around 93% seen once, with roughly 2.1% in the top ten. V lost 2 bases and J lost 3; bases outside the gene matches: 4. CDR3 length: 16 residues. CDR1 and CDR2 (germline): MDHEN, SYDVKM. The data were taken from a study of T cells in localized non-small cell lung cancer. Study observations and caveats: Uninvolved adjacent lung had the highest recorded T cell clonality, with tumor below it. Because sequencing included only one region (of the tumor), heterogeneity remains possible. A higher density of T cells in blood coincided with extended overall survival. The study detected a median approximately 50 of the top 100 tumor clones in adjacent lung.

This receptor was taken from a female donor of 60 years or more with stage I lung adenocarcinoma. The gene calls are TRBV28 and TRBJ2-5, with 12 bases lining up with TRBD2. Sequencing was performed on peripheral blood, taken before any cancer treatment. The CDR3 nucleotides are TGTGCCAGCAGTTTAGGGCTAGCGGGGGGGGAAGAGACCCAGTACTTC. Translation gives CASSLGLAGGEETQYF. The complete variable domain, with remaining parts taken from reference TRBV28 and TRBJ2-5, reads DVKVTQSSRYLVKRTGEKVFLECVQDMDHENMFWYRQDPGLGLRLIYFSYDVKMKEKGDIPEGYSVSREKKERFSLILESASTNQTSMYLCASSLGLAGGEETQYFGPGTRLLVL.